This T cell receptor (beta chain) comes out of a study of coeliac disease. J lost 7 bases, V lost 3 bases, and 3 bases had no gene match. The CDR3 sequence is 15 residues long. Germline lookup yields CDR1 SEHNR and CDR2 FQNEAQ (reference sequence). About this clone: Its matching antigen is unknown.

Broader study findings: Lower clonality than controls marked TRB and TRG repertoires from active celiac intraepithelial and lamina propria samples.

The assay was immunoSEQ multiplex PCR, and TCRdb's table has in-frame clones only and misses some. The table includes over 4,000 clones, approximately 63% detected once. The sample comprised intraepithelial lymphocytes from the gut. This rearrangement joins TRBV7-9 to TRBJ1-6; TRBD1 aligns across 10 bases. The source of this sequence is a man aged 65 to 85 with active celiac disease. The CDR3 bases are TGTGCCAGCAGCTTGGGACAGGGGCTGAATTCACCCCTCCACTTT. This sequence encodes CASSLGQGLNSPLHF.